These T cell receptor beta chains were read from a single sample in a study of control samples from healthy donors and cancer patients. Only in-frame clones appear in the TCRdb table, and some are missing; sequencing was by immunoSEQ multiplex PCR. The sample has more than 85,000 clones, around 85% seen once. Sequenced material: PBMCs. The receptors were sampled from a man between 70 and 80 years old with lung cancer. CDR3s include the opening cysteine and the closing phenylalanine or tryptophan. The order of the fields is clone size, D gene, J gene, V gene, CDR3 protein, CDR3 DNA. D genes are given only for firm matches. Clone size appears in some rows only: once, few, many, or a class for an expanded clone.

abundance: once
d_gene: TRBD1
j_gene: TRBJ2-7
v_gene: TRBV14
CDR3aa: CASSQEVGGPYEQYF
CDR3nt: TGTGCCAGCAGCCAAGAGGTAGGGGGCCCCTACGAGCAGTACTTC

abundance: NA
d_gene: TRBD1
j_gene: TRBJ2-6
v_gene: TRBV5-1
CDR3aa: CASSRTGTGTGANVLTF
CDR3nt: TGCGCCAGCAGCAGGACCGGGACAGGGACTGGGGCCAACGTCCTGACTTTC

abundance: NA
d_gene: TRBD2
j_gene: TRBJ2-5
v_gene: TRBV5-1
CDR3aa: CARSPGAGGQRETQYF
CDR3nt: TGCGCCCGCAGCCCGGGGGCGGGGGGGCAGCGAGAGACCCAGTACTTC

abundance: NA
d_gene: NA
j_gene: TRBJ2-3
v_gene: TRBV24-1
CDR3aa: CATSRAGGTDTQYF
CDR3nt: TGTGCCACCAGCCGGGCTGGAGGCACAGATACGCAGTATTTT

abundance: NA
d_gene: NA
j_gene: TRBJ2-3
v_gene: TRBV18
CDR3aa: CASSPGPPMDTQYF
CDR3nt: TGTGCCAGCTCACCAGGCCCGCCCATGGATACGCAGTATTTT

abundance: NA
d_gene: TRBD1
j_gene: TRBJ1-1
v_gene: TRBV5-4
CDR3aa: CASSSQGGNTEAFF
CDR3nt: TGTGCCAGCAGTTCACAGGGGGGGAACACTGAAGCTTTCTTT

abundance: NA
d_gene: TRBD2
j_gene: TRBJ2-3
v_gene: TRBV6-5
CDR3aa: CASSYTAGSATDTQYF
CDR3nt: TGTGCCAGCAGTTACACAGCGGGGTCGGCCACAGATACGCAGTATTTT

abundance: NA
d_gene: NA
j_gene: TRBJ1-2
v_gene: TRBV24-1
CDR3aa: CATAGEDYGYTF
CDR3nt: TGTGCCACCGCCGGGGAGGACTATGGCTACACCTTC

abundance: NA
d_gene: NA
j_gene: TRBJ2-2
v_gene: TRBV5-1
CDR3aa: CASSGPLTWELFF
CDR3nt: TGCGCCAGCAGCGGGCCCCTCACCTGGGAGCTGTTTTTT

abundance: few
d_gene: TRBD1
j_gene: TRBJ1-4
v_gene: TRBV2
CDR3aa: CASSGGTDEKLFF
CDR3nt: TGTGCCAGCAGTGGCGGGACAGATGAAAAACTGTTTTTT

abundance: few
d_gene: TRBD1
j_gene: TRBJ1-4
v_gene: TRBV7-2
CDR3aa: CASSPHGQGRATNEKLFF
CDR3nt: TGTGCCAGCAGCCCCCATGGACAGGGGCGAGCAACTAATGAAAAACTGTTTTTT